A selection of T cell receptor beta chains follows, all from one sample in a study of T cell responses to AZD1222 COVID-19 vaccine. Sequencing used immunoSEQ multiplex PCR; TCRdb keeps in-frame clones, though not all of them. The sample records 70,000 to 95,000 clones, about 86% being singletons. The source was peripheral blood, collected 28 days after the second AZD1222 dose. These receptors were taken from an adult who received the AZD1222 COVID-19 vaccine. The CDR3 runs from the conserved cysteine through the conserved F or W. The order of the fields is J gene, V gene, D gene, clone size, CDR3 DNA, CDR3 protein. The D gene is left open where the match is weak. Expanded clones are given a class, and other clones once, few, many or no size at all.

TRBJ2-1	TRBV30	TRBD2	few	TGTGCCTGGACAATCGGGCGGGGGGGCACCTACAATGAGCAGTTCTTC	CAWTIGRGGTYNEQFF
TRBJ1-1	TRBV28	-	-	TGTGCCAGCAACATACCGGGGCTTATAGCTGAAGCTTTCTTT	CASNIPGLIAEAFF
TRBJ1-4	TRBV4-1	-	-	TGCGCCAGCAGCCAAGTCGACATGCCTAAACTGTTTTTT	CASSQVDMPKLFF
TRBJ1-2	TRBV21-1	-	-	TGTGCCAGCAGCCCCCAGGGACAGGGGAACTATGGCTACACCTTC	CASSPQGQGNYGYTF
TRBJ2-1	TRBV27	-	-	TGTGCCAGCAGTTTATATGGGTATGAGCAGTTCTTC	CASSLYGYEQFF
TRBJ1-1	TRBV5-5	-	-	TGTGCCAGCAGCTTAAGAGGGAAGACTGAAGCTTTCTTT	CASSLRGKTEAFF
TRBJ1-2	TRBV7-8	TRBD1	-	TGTGCCAGCAGCTCTAACATGGGGACAGGGGAGGATGGCTACACCTTC	CASSSNMGTGEDGYTF
TRBJ1-1	TRBV3-1/TRBV3-2	-	-	TGTGCCAGCAGCCAAGGGGCAGGGTCGGTCACTGAAGCTTTCTTT	CASSQGAGSVTEAFF
TRBJ2-2	TRBV7-8	-	-	TGTGCCAGCAGCTCGAACACCGGGGAGCTGTTTTTT	CASSSNTGELFF
TRBJ1-2	TRBV4-1	TRBD1	-	TGCGCCAGCAGCCAAGGACAGGGAGATGGCTACACCTTC	CASSQGQGDGYTF
TRBJ2-1	TRBV4-1	TRBD2	-	TGCGCCAGCAGCCAAGATCTGGCGGGAGCTTACAATGAGCAGTTCTTC	CASSQDLAGAYNEQFF
TRBJ1-1	TRBV19	TRBD1	-	TGTGCCAGTAGCATCACAGGGGCCCCGAACACTGAAGCTTTCTTT	CASSITGAPNTEAFF
TRBJ1-5	TRBV6-5	-	-	TGTGCCAGCAGTTACTCGACTTATGACCAGCCCCAGCATTTT	CASSYSTYDQPQHF
TRBJ2-7	TRBV27	TRBD1	-	TGTGCCAGCAGGCCCGGGACAGGGTACGAGCAGTACTTC	CASRPGTGYEQYF
TRBJ2-7	TRBV6-5	-	-	TGTGCCAGCAGTTACTCGTTCCGCGCAGGCTACGAGCAGTACTTC	CASSYSFRAGYEQYF
TRBJ2-7	TRBV20-1	TRBD1	-	TGCAGTGCTAGTTCGGACAGGGGGCTATCCTACGAGCAGTACTTC	CSASSDRGLSYEQYF
TRBJ2-3	TRBV9	-	-	TGTGCCAGCAGCAGACAGAGACTGGGGGATACGCAGTATTTT	CASSRQRLGDTQYF
TRBJ2-7	TRBV7-2	-	-	TGTGCCAGCAGCTTAGAGGCGGGTCCCTACGAGCAGTACTTC	CASSLEAGPYEQYF
TRBJ2-7	TRBV7-2	TRBD2	-	TGTGCCAGCAGCCCAGACGGGGGGAGGTCCTACGAGCAGTACTTC	CASSPDGGRSYEQYF
TRBJ2-1	TRBV6-4	TRBD2	-	TGTGCCAGCAGGGCCCGGGGGGAAGGCGATGAGCAGTTCTTC	CASRARGEGDEQFF
TRBJ2-7	TRBV30	-	-	TGTGCCTGGAGTGTACAGATCGAGCAGTACTTC	CAWSVQIEQYF
TRBJ2-7	TRBV14	-	-	TGTGCCAGCAGCCACCCGATGGGGTCGGGGAGCTACGAGCAGTACTTC	CASSHPMGSGSYEQYF
TRBJ2-1	TRBV27	-	-	TGTGCCAGCAGCCTCGGGGTCAATCTCTACAATGAGCAGTTCTTC	CASSLGVNLYNEQFF
TRBJ1-1	TRBV5-1	-	-	TGCGCCAGCAGCGCCATTCCAGGGACCACTGAAGCTTTCTTT	CASSAIPGTTEAFF
TRBJ2-2	TRBV4-2	TRBD2	-	TGTGCCAGCAGCCAACAAGGGACTAGCGGGGTCGGAAGGACCGGGGAGCTGTTTTTT	CASSQQGTSGVGRTGELFF
TRBJ2-7	TRBV28	TRBD1	-	TGTGCCAGCAGTTCGACAGGGTCGAGCTCCTACGAGCAGTACTTC	CASSSTGSSSYEQYF
TRBJ2-1	TRBV7-9	TRBD2	-	TGTGCCAGCAGCTCCCCGACTAGCGCGAATGAGCAGTTCTTC	CASSSPTSANEQFF
TRBJ1-5	TRBV28	-	-	TGTGCCAGCAGTCTCACAGTCTTAAAGCCCCAGCATTTT	CASSLTVLKPQHF
TRBJ1-5	TRBV27	TRBD1	few	TGTGCCAGCAGATGGGACAGGAATCAGCCCCAGCATTTT	CASRWDRNQPQHF
TRBJ2-1	TRBV30	-	-	TGTGCCTGGAGTGTAGGCCTAGTGGGGGGAGGTGAGCAGTTCTTC	CAWSVGLVGGGEQFF
TRBJ1-1	TRBV6-2/TRBV6-3	-	-	TGTGCCAGCAGTTACGGAGAGGTGGGCACTGAAGCTTTCTTT	CASSYGEVGTEAFF
TRBJ2-4	TRBV5-6	-	-	TGTGCCAGCAGCTTGGTGACAGCTGGAAACATTCAGTACTTC	CASSLVTAGNIQYF
TRBJ1-1	TRBV18	-	-	TGTGCCAGCTCATCCGGGACGGACACTGAAGCTTTCTTT	CASSSGTDTEAFF
TRBJ2-3	TRBV3-1/TRBV3-2	-	-	TGTGCCAGCAGCCCAGGGGGGGGTACAGATACGCAGTATTTT	CASSPGGGTDTQYF
TRBJ1-4	TRBV28	-	-	TGTGCCAGCAGTTCCCCTGGTCGCCCTAATGAAAAACTGTTTTTT	CASSSPGRPNEKLFF
TRBJ2-5	TRBV11-2	-	-	TGTGCCAGCAGCTTAATGTACAGGGACGGAAAAGAGACCCAGTACTTC	CASSLMYRDGKETQYF
TRBJ2-7	TRBV4-1	TRBD1	-	TGCGCCAGCAGTCAGGGGACAGGGGGTAACGAGCAGTACTTC	CASSQGTGGNEQYF
TRBJ2-3	TRBV3-1/TRBV3-2	-	-	TGTGCCAGCAGCCAAGATAGGGGGGGGGAGACAGATACGCAGTATTTT	CASSQDRGGETDTQYF
TRBJ2-3	TRBV6-5	-	-	TGTGCCAGCCGCCTCTTCACAGATACGCAGTATTTT	CASRLFTDTQYF
TRBJ1-5	TRBV5-1	-	-	TGCGCCAGCAGCCCCGGATGGACCGGAGGAAATAGCAATCAGCCCCAGCATTTT	CASSPGWTGGNSNQPQHF
TRBJ2-5	TRBV29-1	-	-	TGCAGGAACTTGGGACAAACGCAAGAGACCCAGTACTTC	CRNLGQTQETQYF
TRBJ1-5	TRBV7-6	TRBD1	-	TGTGCCAGCAGCTTGGCCCGATCGACAGGGGCGGGCAATCAGCCCCAGCATTTT	CASSLARSTGAGNQPQHF
TRBJ2-7	TRBV7-3	-	once	TGTGCCAGCGCCGCCGGTGGGATAACTCCCTACGAGCAGTACTTC	CASAAGGITPYEQYF
TRBJ2-2	TRBV24-1	-	-	TGTGCCACCAAGACCGGGATGACCGGGGAGCTGTTTTTT	CATKTGMTGELFF
TRBJ1-1	TRBV7-9	-	-	TGTGCCAGCAGCTTAGTAGCAAAGGGGGGCACTGAAGCTTTCTTT	CASSLVAKGGTEAFF
TRBJ1-3	TRBV6-5	-	-	TGTGCCACCCTGGGGGACTCTGGAAACACCATATATTTT	CATLGDSGNTIYF
TRBJ1-2	TRBV30	TRBD1	-	TGTGCCTGGAGTCCCCCCCTCGACAGGGGGTACACCTTC	CAWSPPLDRGYTF
TRBJ2-1	TRBV10-3	TRBD2	-	TGTGCCATCAGTGACGAGCGGGGGGTGGTATATGAGCAGTTCTTC	CAISDERGVVYEQFF
TRBJ1-1	TRBV19	-	-	TGTGCCAGTAGCGTCCAGAGGAACACTGAAGCTTTCTTT	CASSVQRNTEAFF
TRBJ2-3	TRBV11-2	TRBD2	-	TGTGCCAGCAGCTCCCTCCTCTCAGGGGCGGGAGGCCGCACAGATACGCAGTATTTT	CASSSLLSGAGGRTDTQYF
TRBJ2-1	TRBV28	TRBD2	-	TGTGCCACCGAAGGGTCGGGGGGGGATTACAATGAGCAGTTCTTC	CATEGSGGDYNEQFF
TRBJ1-6	TRBV6-5	-	few	TGTGCCAGCAGAATAGGACCAAATTCACCCCTCCACTTT	CASRIGPNSPLHF
TRBJ1-1	TRBV10-3	TRBD1	once	TGTGCCATCAGGCCCGGACAGGGAGAGGGGACTGAAGCTTTCTTT	CAIRPGQGEGTEAFF